The rows below give T cell receptor beta chains drawn from one sample of a study of shared clonotypes between healthy human individuals. Clones were read by immunoSEQ multiplex PCR, and TCRdb kept only the in-frame ones, dropping some. The sample yields 980,000 or so clones, around 80% seen once. Sequencing input: memory CD4+ T cells sorted from blood. Source of these receptors: a man younger than 35 in good health. CDR3s leave out the opening cysteine and the closing phenylalanine or tryptophan.

>TRBV5-1|TRBJ2-7
ASSLAGKGTSYEQY
>TRBV19|TRBJ2-5
ASSIWEEETQY
>TRBV11-2|TRBJ2-7
ASSLMTGQVSSYEQY
>TRBV6-5|TRBJ2-7
ASSYSYRGVRPEQY
>TRBV7-6|TRBJ2-3
ASSLGQGWTDTQY
>TRBV6-5|TRBJ2-7
ASRSSGRSAYEQY
>TRBV25-1|TRBJ2-4
ASSPRASLAKNIQY
>TRBV18|TRBJ2-7
ASSPDRVSTYEQY
>TRBV25-1|TRBJ2-7
ASSELDRDEQY
>TRBV5-4|TRBJ2-3
ASSLGGETDTQY
>TRBV5-6|TRBJ2-5
ASSGGTDWYQETQY
>TRBV27|TRBJ1-2
ASSLPPDRKPYGYT
>TRBV30|TRBJ1-2
AWSTNRDRGERT
>TRBV7-3|TRBJ2-6
ASSLVAGAGANVLT
>TRBV6-7|TRBJ1-4
ASSYEDKDEKLF
>TRBV6-5|TRBJ2-1
ASSYRTGDNEQF
>TRBV11-3|TRBJ2-2
ASSSQGGNTGELF
>TRBV11-2|TRBJ2-2
ASSLFSRTGQNTGELF
>TRBV5-1|TRBJ2-1
ASSFGGNEQF
>TRBV30|TRBJ1-5
AWSQDWGQPQH
>TRBV2|TRBJ1-2
ASSPGQPWGYT
>TRBV5-6|TRBJ2-1
ASSLDRGGVFNEQF
>TRBV7-2|TRBJ1-3
ASRIGQASSGNTIY
>TRBV6-5|TRBJ1-5
ASRIRDTSNQPQH
>TRBV6-6|TRBJ2-3
ASGRTGKVEDTQY
>TRBV18|TRBJ2-7
ASSPSLSSYEQY
>TRBV27|TRBJ2-5
ASSLSSSPRQGETQY
>TRBV30|TRBJ2-6
AWEEQVSGANVLT
>TRBV20-1|TRBJ2-5
SASVETQY
>TRBV2|TRBJ2-5
ASSKLFREETQY
>TRBV2|TRBJ2-7
ASSPGLPSYEQY
>TRBV28|TRBJ1-1
ASSKGVDTEAF
>TRBV7-2|TRBJ2-1
ASSFPSPFSYNEQF
>TRBV29-1|TRBJ2-3
SVEDGGGSTDTQY
>TRBV7-8|TRBJ2-7
ASSFITWEQY
>TRBV20-1|TRBJ1-1
SASDLPEAF
>TRBV28|TRBJ1-5
ASSRGGTGVQPQH
>TRBV30|TRBJ1-1
AWSVGGRGTEAF
>TRBV2|TRBJ2-2
ASSDGAGELF
>TRBV16|TRBJ2-1
ASSQYGGAYNEQF
>TRBV5-1|TRBJ2-1
ASSPKTSGVYNEQF
>TRBV5-1|TRBJ1-4
ASSLTGTTTNEKLF
>TRBV18|TRBJ1-3
ASSYGRLSGNTIY
>TRBV5-1|TRBJ2-1
ASSFQGSSYNEQF
>TRBV28|TRBJ1-5
ASSSPSSNQPQH
>TRBV5-4|TRBJ1-3
ASRPTGSGNTIY
>TRBV28|TRBJ1-2
ASSLTGYGYT
>TRBV5-4|TRBJ2-2
ASSSLGLAAGELF